This TCR beta chain emerged from a study of T cell changes during pregnancy in multiple sclerosis. In this sample, this clone turned up once. Trimming removed 2 bases at V and 4 bases at J, with 8 bases between. Germline-derived CDR1 and CDR2 are SGHTA and FQGTGA. CDR3 length: 13 residues. The data were produced by immunoSEQ multiplex PCR, yet TCRdb's version contains in-frame clones alone and is incomplete. The sample lists 40,000 to 60,000 clones; 94% were seen once. This sequence was found in a female donor with multiple sclerosis, enrolled in a pregnancy study. The sample in question was CD4+ T cells from peripheral blood mononuclear cells, obtained in the first trimester of pregnancy. The J gene is TRBJ1-1, the V gene TRBV7-3; weak D call: TRBD1 (5 bases). The CDR3: CASSLGGGTEAFF. Written as DNA, the CDR3 is TGTGCCAGCAGCTTAGGGGGGGGCACTGAAGCTTTCTTT.